What follows are 18 T cell receptor beta chains derived from one specimen sequenced in a study of cytomegalovirus exposure and HLA in healthy donors. The PCR employed 60 Vbeta primers together with 13 Jbeta primers. Libraries were prepared by immunoSEQ multiplex PCR; TCRdb keeps only in-frame clonotypes and omits some of them. The sample holds about 100,000 clones, 60% to 80% seen once. The source material was PBMCs. These receptors all stem from a woman between 18 and 30 years old in good health and CMV-seropositive.

V is TRBV7-9 and J is TRBJ1-2; perhaps TRBD1 as D (5 bases). CDR1 is SEHNR, CDR2 FQNEAQ, per germline (reference sequence). The CDR3 spans 13 residues. V shed 3 bases and J shed 6 bases, with 11 bases lying between them. CDR3 in amino acids: CASSFRQTDGYTF. The DNA for the CDR3 is TGTGCCAGCAGCTTTAGACAGACCGATGGCTACACCTTC.

This clone was found a few times. J is TRBJ1-2 and V is TRBV28; TRBD1 might be the D (6 bases). The V gene's germline CDR1 is MDHEN and CDR2 SYDVKM. Trimming removed 9 bases at V and 1 base at J, with 12 bases between. This CDR3 comprises 13 residues. The CDR3 region is CASSGGVNYGYTF. CDR3 sequence (DNA): TGTGCCAGTAGTGGGGGCGTTAACTATGGCTACACCTTC.

The rearrangement joins TRBV30 to TRBJ2-1; the D is unclear. Germline CDR1 GTSNPN, CDR2 SVGIG (reference sequence). The CDR3 is made up of 10 amino acids. Trimming removed 7 bases from V and 8 bases from J, with 9 bases in between. The CDR3, as DNA: TGTGCCTTAATAGTCCATGAGCAGTTCTTC. It yields the protein CALIVHEQFF.

This clone was observed a single time. The chain carries TRBV5-1 and TRBJ2-7; D call uncertain. The CDR3 contains 14 residues. Looked up from germline, CDR1 is SGHRS and CDR2 is YFSETQ. V gave up 4 bases and J gave up 0 bases, with 11 bases separating them. Here the CDR3 reads CASSLTEGSYEQYF. The CDR3 DNA reads as TGCGCCAGCAGCCTGACTGAAGGCTCCTACGAGCAGTACTTC.

The V and J genes are TRBV25-1 and TRBJ2-1, with 9 bases matching TRBD2. Looked up from germline, CDR1 is MGHDK and CDR2 is SYGVNS. V shed 1 base, J shed 1 base, and the junction held 5 bases outside the gene matches. The CDR3 is 17 amino acids. The CDR3 DNA is TGTGCCAGCAGTGAATTGGCTAGCGGGACATCCTACAATGAGCAGTTCTTC. It specifies CASSELASGTSYNEQFF.

DNA for the CDR3: TGTGCCAGCAGCTTCTTCGGGACTAGAATTACGGATACGCAGTATTTT. Encoded protein: CASSFFGTRITDTQYF. The rearrangement links TRBV13 to TRBJ2-3; TRBD2 matches at 8 bases. Germline V gene sequence: CDR1 PRHDT, CDR2 FYEKMQ (reference sequence). The CDR3 extends over 16 amino acids. The J segment lost 6 bases and the V segment lost 3 bases, leaving 11 bases of the junction unmatched.

The rearrangement uses TRBV25-1 and TRBJ2-1, with 8 positions matching TRBD1. CDR1 MGHDK and CDR2 SYGVNS come from the germline V gene. With V trimmed by 4 bases and J by 6 bases, 5 bases remained unmatched. The CDR3 has 14 residues. CDR3 loop: CASSAWTGFNEQFF. CDR3 coding DNA: TGTGCCAGCAGTGCCTGGACAGGGTTCAATGAGCAGTTCTTC.

In its sample, this clone was seen a few times. This chain joins TRBV7-9 and TRBJ2-7, with D tentatively TRBD2 (5 bases). The CDR3 consists of 13 residues. Germline V lookup: CDR1 SEHNR, CDR2 FQNEAQ (reference sequence). The germline V and J ends were trimmed by 5 bases and 4 bases, with 12 bases remaining between them. The CDR3: CASSLRGPYEQYF. The CDR3 DNA reads as TGTGCCAGCAGCCTAAGAGGGCCGTACGAGCAGTACTTC.

The genes are TRBV19 and TRBJ2-2; 7 positions match TRBD2. Trimming at V came to 6 bases and at J to 0 bases, leaving 10 bases not matched to a gene. The CDR3 length is 17 residues. Germline loops: CDR1 LNHDA, CDR2 SQIVND (reference sequence). The CDR3 protein is CASRLLGLVSNTGELFF. The CDR3 nucleotides read TGTGCCAGTAGGCTTTTAGGACTAGTGTCGAACACCGGGGAGCTGTTTTTT.

The rearrangement joins TRBV7-2 to TRBJ1-1; no clear D. The CDR3 consists of 14 residues. Germline values: CDR1 SGHTA, CDR2 FQGNSA. V dropped 4 bases and J dropped 0 bases, with 9 bases sitting between them. The CDR3, as DNA: TGTGCCAGCAGCTGGCACCCGATGAACACTGAAGCTTTCTTT. This translates into CASSWHPMNTEAFF.

This clone was observed once. This chain joins TRBV4-3 and TRBJ2-7; 9 bases agree with TRBD1. Germline loops: CDR1 LGHNA, CDR2 YSLEER. V was clipped by 2 bases and J by 4 bases; unmatched bases: 6. This CDR3 comprises 15 residues. The chain's CDR3 is CASSQFTGTGYEQYF. The DNA of the CDR3 is TGCGCCAGCAGCCAATTTACCGGGACAGGGTACGAGCAGTACTTC.

The chain employs TRBV6-5 and TRBJ2-5, with 7 bases aligning to TRBD1. Trimming cost V 6 bases and J 5 bases; bases outside gene matches: 12. CDR1 and CDR2 from the germline V gene are MNHEY and SVGAGI. The CDR3 consists of 15 residues. As DNA, the CDR3 is TGTGCCAGCAGACCCGGGACAGTCCTAGGGGAGACCCAGTACTTC. It specifies CASRPGTVLGETQYF.

The chain couples TRBV27 to TRBJ2-7, with D possibly TRBD1 on 6 matching bases. Trimming stripped 6 bases from V and 3 bases from J, with 15 bases between. The CDR3 consists of 14 residues. The V gene's germline CDR1 is MNHEY and CDR2 SMNVEV (reference sequence). CDR3 residues: CASSFRPGVYEQYF. Written as DNA, the CDR3 is TGTGCCAGCAGCTTTAGACCAGGGGTCTACGAGCAGTACTTC.

The rearrangement links TRBV7-9 to TRBJ1-5; 10 bases match TRBD1. After removal of 5 bases from V and 6 bases from J, the junction contained 4 bases not matched to a gene. This CDR3 comprises 14 residues. Germline V gene sequence: CDR1 SEHNR, CDR2 FQNEAQ (reference sequence). The CDR3 sequence is CASSLWDRGQPQHF. The CDR3 DNA sequence: TGTGCCAGCAGCCTCTGGGACAGGGGTCAGCCCCAGCATTTT. Based on the CDR3 plus reference TRBV7-9 and TRBJ1-5, the full variable domain is DTGVSQNPRHKITKRGQNVTFRCDPISEHNRLYWYRQTLGQGPEFLTYFQNEAQLEKSRLLSDRFSAERPKGSFSTLEIQRTEQGDSAMYLCASSLWDRGQPQHFGDGTRLSIL.

V and J are TRBV15 and TRBJ2-5, with D unresolved. CDR1 is LNHNV and CDR2 is YYDKDF in the germline V gene (reference sequence). The CDR3 is 15 residues long. Trimming removed 0 bases at V and 1 base at J, with 9 bases between. The CDR3: CATSRDPQAQETQYF. The DNA of the CDR3 is TGTGCCACCAGCAGAGATCCTCAGGCCCAAGAGACCCAGTACTTC.

The CDR3 DNA sequence: TGTGCCAGCAGTTTAGCGACCCCCGGGAACGAGCAGTACTTC. It specifies CASSLATPGNEQYF. The rearrangement links TRBV27 to TRBJ2-7; maybe TRBD2 (5 bases). Deletions cut 2 bases from V and 5 bases from J, with 13 bases between. Germline V gives CDR1 MNHEY, CDR2 SMNVEV (reference sequence). The CDR3 sequence is 14 residues long.

This clone was recorded once. The chain combines TRBV11-2 with TRBJ2-2, with a possible D match to TRBD1 (5 bases). The CDR3 contains 16 residues. Per the germline V gene, CDR1 is SGHAT and CDR2 is FQNNGV. Trimming took 8 bases from V and 1 from J, leaving 17 bases between them. The DNA for the CDR3 is TGTGCCAGCGAGATAGGGGCTCTGGGGAACACCGGGGAGCTGTTTTTT. Translation: CASEIGALGNTGELFF.

This chain links TRBV11-1 with TRBJ2-5, with 10 bases lining up with TRBD1. The germline gives CDR1 SGHAT, CDR2 FQDESV (reference sequence). Germline trimming cut 5 bases from V and 6 bases from J; bases unmatched to any gene: 9. This CDR3 contains 15 residues. CDR3 sequence (DNA): TGTGCCAGCAGCCGGACAGGGGGGGGGAAGAAGACCCAGTACTTC. This gives the protein CASSRTGGGKKTQYF.